Presented here are 13 T cell receptor beta chains from one specimen sequenced in a study of blood T cell repertoires in COVID-19. Assay used: immunoSEQ multiplex PCR; TCRdb lists only in-frame clones, some missing. The sample consists of roughly 210,000 clones, 88% of them appearing once. Sequencing was done on a sample of peripheral blood. The receptors stem from a man between 65 and 80 years old with acute or convalescent COVID-19.

The J gene is TRBJ1-1, the V gene TRBV15; the match to TRBD1 covers 8 bases. This CDR3 spans 16 amino acids. V shed 5 bases, J shed 7 bases, and the junction held 15 bases outside the gene matches. The germline gives CDR1 LNHNV, CDR2 YYDKDF (reference sequence). The DNA for the CDR3 is TGTGCCACCAGCCCCGTAGGGGGCAGGGGGCTGGGTGAAGCTTTCTTT. It encodes CATSPVGGRGLGEAFF.

With regard to this clone: The same CDR3 can be traced to other DNA sequences in this sample. This sequence joins TRBV7-3 and TRBJ2-5; weak D call: TRBD1 (6 bases). The germline gives CDR1 SGHTA, CDR2 FQGTGA. The CDR3 extends over 15 amino acids. Trimming removed 0 bases from V and 4 bases from J, with 12 bases in between. The CDR3 DNA sequence: TGTGCCAGCAGCTTAACGAATGGCAGGGGAGAGACCCAGTACTTC. This translates into CASSLTNGRGETQYF.

The gene calls are TRBV7-2 and TRBJ2-2; D gene unclear. Germline assignment: CDR1 SGHTA and CDR2 FQGNSA. Trimming removed 5 bases from V and 8 bases from J, with 12 bases in between. This CDR3 region has 13 residues. CDR3 in DNA: TGTGCCAGCAGCGCCCAGGCCCCTGGGGAGCTGTTTTTT. Its protein is CASSAQAPGELFF.

This clone was seen more than once but under ten times. The chain uses TRBV14 and TRBJ1-3; no firm D call. The CDR3 runs 15 residues. V was shortened by 0 bases and J by 0 bases, with 6 bases between the two germline ends. Germline CDR1 SGHDN, CDR2 FVKESK. The CDR3 DNA follows: TGTGCCAGCAGCCAAGACACTGCCTCTGGAAACACCATATATTTT. This translates into CASSQDTASGNTIYF.

The J gene is TRBJ2-1, the V gene TRBV2; 12 bases are a match to TRBD2. Germline trimming cut 5 bases from V and 0 bases from J; bases unmatched to any gene: 8. The germline V gene encodes CDR1 SNHLY and CDR2 FYNNEI. The CDR3 spans 18 residues. The CDR3 sequence is CASSRTSGTISSYNEQFF. The CDR3 nucleotides read TGTGCCAGCAGTAGGACTAGCGGGACGATAAGCTCCTACAATGAGCAGTTCTTC.

This chain links TRBV29-1 with TRBJ2-7, with 8 positions matching TRBD1. J was trimmed by 0 bases and V by 4 bases; bases with no gene match: 17. CDR1 and CDR2 from the germline V gene are SQVTM and ANQGSEA. This CDR3 has 18 residues. CDR3 nucleotides: TGCAGCGTTGCCGATATTATCTCCGGGACAGGCTACTCCTACGAGCAGTACTTC. It codes for CSVADIISGTGYSYEQYF.

The V and J genes are TRBV12-3 or TRBV12-4 and TRBJ1-4; D not resolved. The V end lost 3 bases, the J end lost 4 bases, and 6 bases lay between the germline ends. The CDR3 extends over 13 amino acids. Here the CDR3 reads CASSFDFNEKLFF. DNA of the CDR3: TGTGCCAGCAGTTTCGACTTTAATGAAAAACTGTTTTTT.

This clone was seen once. J is TRBJ1-2 and V is TRBV29-1; D is perhaps TRBD1 (5 bases). CDR3 length equals 11 residues. CDR1 and CDR2 from the germline V gene are SQVTM and ANQGSEA. Written as DNA, the CDR3 is TGCGTCGGATGGGGGGGCTATGGCTACACCTTC. It translates to CVGWGGYGYTF. The complete variable domain, with remaining parts taken from reference TRBV29-1 and TRBJ1-2, reads SAVISQKPSRDICQRGTSLTIQCQVDSQVTMMFWYRQQPGQSLTLIATANQGSEATYESGFVIDKFPISRPNLTFSTLTVSNMSPEDSSIYLCVGWGGYGYTFGSGTRLTVV.

This chain joins TRBV12-3 or TRBV12-4 and TRBJ2-1; D is uncertain. The CDR3 consists of 11 residues. V was pared by 5 bases and J by 10 bases, with 9 bases between. The DNA for the CDR3 is TGTGCCAGCAGTCCTTTCCAGGAGCAGTTCTTC. It yields the protein CASSPFQEQFF.

The rearrangement joins TRBV4-3 to TRBJ1-2; a possible D gene is TRBD1 (5 bases). In germline, CDR1 is LGHNA, CDR2 YSLEER. The CDR3 length is 14 residues. Trimming removed 2 bases from V and 2 bases from J, with 9 bases in between. The CDR3 DNA sequence: TGCGCCAGCAGCCAACGAAACAGGAACTATGGCTACACCTTC. It specifies CASSQRNRNYGYTF.

This sequence joins TRBV19 and TRBJ2-5; 7 bases match TRBD1. The germline gives CDR1 LNHDA, CDR2 SQIVND (reference sequence). This CDR3 has 15 residues. Unmatched junction bases numbered 10, after V lost 4 bases and J lost 5 bases. Here the CDR3 reads CASSKTGRGEETQYF. CDR3 bases: TGTGCCAGTAGTAAGACAGGGAGAGGGGAGGAGACCCAGTACTTC.

V is TRBV9 and J is TRBJ2-7; 8 bases fit TRBD2. The CDR3 sequence is 15 residues long. From germline, CDR1 is SGDLS and CDR2 YYNGEE. The ends lost 4 bases at V and 0 bases at J; junction bases unmatched: 6. CDR3 region: CASSRGGGSSYEQYF. CDR3 DNA sequence: TGTGCCAGCAGCCGGGGGGGCGGGAGCTCCTACGAGCAGTACTTC.

The chain is built from TRBV6-2 or TRBV6-3 and TRBJ2-5; maybe TRBD1 (6 bases). Germline V gene lookup returns CDR1 MNHEY and CDR2 SVGEGT. The CDR3 spans 17 residues. The germline V and J ends were trimmed by 3 bases and 3 bases, with 20 bases remaining between them. CDR3 sequence (DNA): TGTGCCAGCAGTTATCCTCTGTCCACAGGGCACAAAGAGACCCAGTACTTC. Residues: CASSYPLSTGHKETQYF.